This T cell receptor (beta chain) was profiled in a study of blood T cell repertoires in COVID-19. Clinical histories supplied by participants themselves formed the basis of cohort assignment. Two negative PCRs, clearance, or symptom resolution characterized the recovered Cohort 3 donors. Sequenced by immunoSEQ multiplex PCR; TCRdb stores in-frame clones only, minus some. The table lists 350,000 to 400,000 clones, more than 75% of them singletons. Germline-derived CDR1 and CDR2 are MGHDK and SYGVNS. Trimming removed 4 bases from V and 2 bases from J, with 7 bases in between. The CDR3 extends over 13 amino acids.

The sample was PBMCs or T cells enriched from blood (not recorded which). This rearrangement joins TRBV25-1 to TRBJ2-3; D remains unclear. The TCR originated in a woman under 30 who had recovered from COVID-19. This CDR3 reads CASSGYITDTQYF. In nucleotides, the CDR3 is TGTGCCAGCAGTGGATATATCACAGATACGCAGTATTTT.